A selection of T cell receptor beta chains follows, all from one sample in a study of Graves' ophthalmopathy and Graves' hyperthyroidism. One entry per CDR3 protein results from TCRdb running MiXCR on the multiplex PCR reads. The sample has about 590,000 distinct CDR3 sequences, about two fifths seen once. Sequences were obtained from peripheral blood or thyroid tissue (not recorded which). These receptors all come from an adult man with Graves' hyperthyroidism. CDR3s include the opening cysteine and the closing phenylalanine or tryptophan. Fields, in order: clone size, CDR3 length, J gene, V gene, D gene, CDR3 protein, CDR3 DNA. A D gene is named only where the DNA matches it firmly. Rows may omit the clone size; those that give it use once, few, many or a size class.

>many|13|TRBJ1-4|TRBV7-2|.
CASSSELHEKLFF
TGTGCCAGCAGCTCCGAGTTGCATGAAAAACTGTTTTTT
>few|15|TRBJ1-1|TRBV18|.
CASSQSGLILPEAFF
TGTGCCAGCTCACAATCCGGCCTTATCCTCCCTGAAGCTTTCTTT
>once|14|TRBJ2-5|TRBV20-1|TRBD1
CSARDPGQGNGQYF
TGCAGTGCTAGAGACCCCGGACAGGGGAACGGCCAGTACTTC
>many|10|TRBJ2-5|TRBV29-1|.
CSVASETQYF
TGCAGCGTTGCGTCCGAGACCCAGTACTTC
>.|12|TRBJ1-2|TRBV12-3/TRBV12-4|.
CASSQTLPGNTF
TGTGCCAGCAGTCAGACCTTACCTGGAAACACCTTC
>.|16|TRBJ2-7|TRBV14|TRBD1
CASSQDWGQGIGEQYF
TGTGCCAGCAGCCAAGATTGGGGACAGGGTATTGGCGAGCAGTACTTC
>.|14|TRBJ1-2|TRBV18|.
CASSPPWQVYGYTF
TGTGCCAGCTCACCACCCTGGCAGGTCTATGGCTACACCTTC
>.|16|TRBJ2-7|TRBV4-1|.
CASSQVPFRGIHEQYF
TGCGCCAGCAGCCAAGTTCCCTTCCGGGGGATCCACGAGCAGTACTTC
>many|13|TRBJ2-7|TRBV19|.
CASSIFSDYEQYF
TGTGCCAGTAGTATTTTTAGCGACTACGAGCAGTACTTC
>many|14|TRBJ2-2|TRBV10-3|.
CAISDFLAAGELFF
TGTGCCATCAGTGACTTCCTAGCAGCCGGGGAGCTGTTTTTT
>many|16|TRBJ1-5|TRBV20-1|TRBD1
CSARPETGASNQPQHF
TGCAGTGCTAGACCCGAGACAGGGGCTAGCAATCAGCCCCAGCATTTT
>once|14|TRBJ2-3|TRBV5-1|TRBD2
CASSLSGREDTQYF
TGCGCCAGCAGCCTTAGCGGGAGGGAGGATACGCAGTATTTT
>many|15|TRBJ2-7|TRBV4-1|.
CASSQGAASSYEQYF
TGCGCCAGCAGCCAGGGAGCGGCCAGCTCCTACGAGCAGTACTTC
>.|15|TRBJ1-1|TRBV2|.
CASSYRRVGDTEAFF
TGTGCCAGCAGTTACAGGAGGGTTGGGGACACTGAAGCTTTCTTT
>many|15|TRBJ1-5|TRBV19|.
CASTRTTLGNQPQHF
TGTGCCAGTACTCGGACGACTTTGGGCAATCAGCCCCAGCATTTT
>few|14|TRBJ2-7|TRBV7-9|.
CAWSVRGGSYEQYF
TGTGCCTGGAGTGTTAGGGGGGGGTCCTACGAGCAGTACTTC
>many|15|TRBJ2-5|TRBV20-1|TRBD2
CSAREVGTSQETQYF
TGCAGTGCTAGAGAGGTGGGGACTAGCCAGGAGACCCAGTACTTC
>.|12|TRBJ2-3|TRBV7-8|.
CASSFGPDTQYF
TGTGCCAGCAGCTTTGGGCCAGATACGCAGTATTTT
>.|19|TRBJ2-5|TRBV5-1|.
CASSEVDTGEAGVRETQYF
TGCGCCAGCAGCGAGGTGGACACCGGGGAGGCAGGGGTTCGAGAGACCCAGTACTTC
>many|15|TRBJ1-2|TRBV29-1|.
CSVEDLRDLNYGYTF
TGCAGCGTTGAAGATCTTAGGGACCTGAACTATGGCTACACCTTC
>.|14|TRBJ2-2|TRBV5-1|TRBD1
CASSPDRESGELFF
TGCGCCAGCAGCCCTGACAGGGAATCCGGGGAGCTGTTTTTT
>many|14|TRBJ1-4|TRBV7-9|.
CASSFGGPNEKLFF
TGTGCCAGCAGCTTCGGCGGACCCAATGAAAAACTGTTTTTT
>many|14|TRBJ1-4|TRBV15|.
CATRDQGLGGKLFF
TGTGCCACCAGGGATCAGGGGTTGGGAGGAAAACTGTTTTTT
>many|14|TRBJ1-1|TRBV9|.
CASSPPVPGFEAFF
TGTGCCAGCAGCCCACCAGTCCCCGGCTTTGAAGCTTTCTTT
>.|14|TRBJ2-7|TRBV12-3/TRBV12-4|.
CASSSGDISYEQYF
TGTGCCAGCAGTTCCGGGGATATCTCCTACGAGCAGTACTTC
>many|12|TRBJ1-4|TRBV20-1|.
CSARDPQGRLFF
TGCAGTGCTAGAGATCCCCAGGGGCGCCTGTTTTTT
>.|9|TRBJ2-1|TRBV6-9|.
CATGHEQFF
TGTGCCACCGGTCATGAGCAGTTCTTC
>many|13|TRBJ1-4|TRBV5-1|TRBD1
CASRPDRVEKLFF
TGCGCCAGCCGCCCGGACAGGGTTGAAAAACTGTTTTTT
>.|17|TRBJ2-6|TRBV14|.
CASSQGQVLSGANVLTF
TGTGCCAGCAGCCAAGGCCAGGTGTTATCTGGGGCCAACGTCCTGACTTTC
>few|14|TRBJ2-3|TRBV7-9|.
CASSWRAGTDTQYF
TGTGCCAGCAGCTGGCGGGCAGGTACAGATACGCAGTATTTT
>.|15|TRBJ2-5|TRBV9|.
CASSVSGAGLETQCF
TGTGCCAGCAGCGTATCCGGGGCGGGGTTGGAGACCCAGTGCTTC
>.|14|TRBJ1-3|TRBV25-1|.
CASSDLSGGNTIYF
TGTGCCAGCAGTGACCTCAGCGGGGGAAACACCATATATTTT
>.|16|TRBJ2-1|TRBV25-1|.
CASSESDTLWINEQFF
TGTGCCAGCAGTGAATCTGATACCCTATGGATCAATGAGCAGTTCTTC
>many|14|TRBJ2-5|TRBV20-1|TRBD2
CSARETSGQETQYF
TGCAGTGCTAGAGAAACTAGCGGGCAAGAGACCCAGTACTTC
>.|15|TRBJ2-7|TRBV10-3|.
CASSIPTGTSYEQYF
TGTGCCAGCAGTATCCCGACAGGGACTAGTTACGAGCAGTACTTC
>.|12|TRBJ2-1|TRBV24-1|.
CATSQDINEQFF
TGTGCCACCAGCCAAGACATCAATGAGCAGTTCTTC
>many|17|TRBJ1-2|TRBV19|TRBD1
CASSDPRTGVSGSGYTF
TGTGCCAGTAGTGATCCCCGGACAGGGGTTTCGGGAAGTGGCTACACCTTC
>.|16|TRBJ2-7|TRBV5-4|TRBD2
CASSGGLAGLIYEQYF
TGTGCCAGCAGCGGGGGACTAGCGGGACTGATCTACGAGCAGTACTTC
>few|17|TRBJ2-3|TRBV25-1|.
CASSERWGPPGTDTQYF
TGTGCCAGCAGTGAACGATGGGGGCCACCGGGAACAGATACGCAGTATTTT
>many|12|TRBJ1-1|TRBV7-9|.
CASSPYTLGAFF
TGTGCCAGCAGCCCTTATACCCTGGGGGCTTTCTTT
>once|15|TRBJ2-7|TRBV29-1|TRBD2
CSVEVRAGGAYEQYF
TGCAGCGTTGAAGTCCGAGCGGGAGGAGCGTACGAGCAGTACTTC
>.|13|TRBJ1-1|TRBV25-1|.
CASSEQGGPEAFF
TGTGCCAGCAGTGAACAGGGAGGACCTGAAGCTTTCTTT
>many|14|TRBJ1-6|TRBV11-2|.
CASSRTNYNSPLHF
TGTGCCAGCTCCCGGACAAACTATAATTCACCCCTCCACTTT
>many|16|TRBJ1-2|TRBV7-9|.
CATSLQGSRVLDGYTF
TGTGCCACCTCCCTCCAGGGCTCCCGGGTTCTAGATGGCTACACCTTC
>many|13|TRBJ1-1|TRBV2|.
CASRGTGNTEAFF
TGTGCCAGCAGAGGGACGGGAAACACTGAAGCTTTCTTT
>.|18|TRBJ2-2|TRBV10-3|TRBD2
CASSYSNLAGQNTGELFF
TGTGCCAGCAGTTACTCGAATCTAGCGGGGCAGAACACCGGGGAGCTGTTTTTT
>.|14|TRBJ2-7|TRBV29-1|TRBD1
CSVEVPGQGYEQYF
TGCAGCGTTGAAGTGCCCGGACAGGGCTACGAGCAGTACTTC
>few|11|TRBJ1-2|TRBV30|.
CACHTGPSYTF
TGTGCCTGTCATACGGGACCGTCATACACCTTC
>.|16|TRBJ2-2|TRBV4-2|.
CASSQDIGQLTGELFF
TGTGCCAGCAGCCAAGATATAGGACAGCTAACCGGGGAGCTGTTTTTT
>.|16|TRBJ2-5|TRBV7-6|.
CATKLNSGTMRETQYF
TGTGCCACCAAGCTTAACTCGGGGACGATGCGAGAGACCCAGTACTTC
>many|16|TRBJ1-5|TRBV7-2|.
CASSSQGSWSNQPQHF
TGTGCCAGCAGCTCCCAGGGGAGTTGGAGCAATCAGCCCCAGCATTTT
>.|14|TRBJ2-7|TRBV29-1|TRBD1
CSVGVTGTAYEQYF
TGCAGCGTTGGGGTCACAGGGACAGCCTACGAGCAGTACTTC
>many|14|TRBJ2-5|TRBV20-1|TRBD1
CSARYGTAQETQYF
TGCAGTGCTAGATACGGGACAGCCCAAGAGACCCAGTACTTC
>many|14|TRBJ2-5|TRBV12-3/TRBV12-4|.
CASSHRRGAETQYF
TGTGCCAGCAGTCACCGCAGGGGCGCGGAGACCCAGTACTTC
>many|13|TRBJ2-5|TRBV10-3|TRBD1
CAISGDRQETQYF
TGTGCCATCAGTGGGGACAGGCAAGAGACCCAGTACTTC
>many|15|TRBJ1-4|TRBV5-1|TRBD1
CASSLVGTVNEKLFF
TGCGCCAGCAGCTTGGTGGGGACAGTTAATGAAAAACTGTTTTTT
>.|17|TRBJ2-7|TRBV2|TRBD2
CASSASGTGTSGLEQYF
TGTGCCAGCAGTGCTAGCGGGACCGGGACTAGCGGGCTCGAGCAGTACTTC
>many|16|TRBJ2-7|TRBV6-5|TRBD1
CASSRDPGTGSYEQYF
TGTGCCAGCAGTCGCGATCCCGGGACAGGATCCTACGAGCAGTACTTC
>.|14|TRBJ1-2|TRBV5-1|.
CASRPTGLDYGYTF
TGCGCCAGCAGGCCCACAGGGCTTGACTATGGCTACACCTTC
>few|16|TRBJ2-5|TRBV12-3/TRBV12-4|.
CASSHPGTESLETQYF
TGTGCCAGCAGCCACCCCGGAACGGAGAGCCTGGAGACCCAGTACTTC